The following is a T cell receptor (beta chain) sequence with its context. This record belongs to a study of OX40 agonist ivuxolimab in advanced cancers. Overall study: Patients received the agonistic anti-OX40 (CD134) antibody ivuxolimab.

Data came from immunoSEQ multiplex PCR; TCRdb stores just in-frame clones and leaves some out. The sample has about 24,000 clones; around 83% are singletons. The CDR3 length is 17 residues. Looked up from germline, CDR1 is LGHNA and CDR2 is YNFKEQ. Trimming took off 0 bases at V and 4 bases at J, with 16 bases between the two ends. Specimen: CD4+ or CD8+ T cells sorted from blood, collected in a trial of the OX40 agonist ivuxolimab. V and J are TRBV4-2 and TRBJ2-4, with D uncertain. The source is an adult with an advanced solid tumor such as melanoma, head and neck, liver or kidney cancer. As DNA, the CDR3 is TGTGCCAGCAGCCAAGATACGGCTGATAAACAGAAAAACATTCAGTACTTC. Its translation: CASSQDTADKQKNIQYF.